This T cell receptor (beta chain) derives from a study of T cells in Graves' hyperthyroidism and ophthalmopathy. The CDR3 loop spans 15 amino acids. Losses at the gene ends were 7 bases for V and 6 bases for J; bases not matched to a gene: 16. Per germline, CDR1 SQVTM and CDR2 ANQGSEA. For the diagnoses, clinical symptoms, serum thyroxine and TRAb, thyroid ultrasound and orbital computed tomography were used. PBMCs were collected from a 10 ml volume of fresh peripheral blood. Researchers amplified the TCR beta CDR3 regions from RNA transcripts. The HTBI set primed first-round TCR CDR3 RT-PCR. TCRdb recomputed calls from the multiplex PCR reads with MiXCR, one row per CDR3 protein. This sample has a few hundred thousand distinct CDR3 sequences, with around 16% found just once.

The TCR originated in a woman aged 30 to 39 with Graves' hyperthyroidism. This chain uses TRBV29-1 with TRBJ1-2, with TRBD1 matching over 8 bases. Sequenced input: blood. The CDR3 loop reads CSGDEGRGLSDGYTF. As DNA, the CDR3 is TGCAGCGGCGACGAAGGCAGGGGGCTCTCAGATGGCTACACCTTC.